This T cell receptor beta chain was documented in a study of blood T cell repertoires in COVID-19. Study as a whole: The United States, Italy and Spain were the sources of the acute and convalescent COVID-19 samples.

The table came from immunoSEQ multiplex PCR; TCRdb's copy has only in-frame clones and leaves some out. The sample has 300,000 to 400,000 clones; 85% are singletons. This study enrolled people aged 18 to 89 from around 26 US geographic areas. Sequenced material: PBMCs or T cells enriched from blood (not recorded which). The receptor's source is a woman in her 30s who had been exposed to COVID-19.

Here the CDR3 reads CASSPLGESTGELFF. The DNA for the CDR3 is TGCGCCAGCAGCCCCCTTGGGGAGTCCACCGGGGAGCTGTTTTTT. This chain uses TRBV5-1 with TRBJ2-2; the D gene is possibly TRBD2 (5 bases). V lost 4 bases and J lost 4, with 14 bases in between. The CDR3 spans 15 residues. Germline V gene sequence: CDR1 SGHRS, CDR2 YFSETQ.